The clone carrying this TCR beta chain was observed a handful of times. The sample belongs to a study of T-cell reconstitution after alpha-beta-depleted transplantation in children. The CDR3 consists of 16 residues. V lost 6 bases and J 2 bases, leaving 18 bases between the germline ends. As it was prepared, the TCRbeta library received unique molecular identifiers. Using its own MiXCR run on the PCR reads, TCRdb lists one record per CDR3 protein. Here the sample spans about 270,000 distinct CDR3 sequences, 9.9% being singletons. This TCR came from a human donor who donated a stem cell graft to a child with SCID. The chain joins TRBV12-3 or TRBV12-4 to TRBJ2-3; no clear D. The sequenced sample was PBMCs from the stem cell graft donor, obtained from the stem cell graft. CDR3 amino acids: CASRKIGVPYTDTQYF. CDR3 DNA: TGTGCCAGCAGGAAAATTGGTGTCCCTTACACAGATACGCAGTATTTT.